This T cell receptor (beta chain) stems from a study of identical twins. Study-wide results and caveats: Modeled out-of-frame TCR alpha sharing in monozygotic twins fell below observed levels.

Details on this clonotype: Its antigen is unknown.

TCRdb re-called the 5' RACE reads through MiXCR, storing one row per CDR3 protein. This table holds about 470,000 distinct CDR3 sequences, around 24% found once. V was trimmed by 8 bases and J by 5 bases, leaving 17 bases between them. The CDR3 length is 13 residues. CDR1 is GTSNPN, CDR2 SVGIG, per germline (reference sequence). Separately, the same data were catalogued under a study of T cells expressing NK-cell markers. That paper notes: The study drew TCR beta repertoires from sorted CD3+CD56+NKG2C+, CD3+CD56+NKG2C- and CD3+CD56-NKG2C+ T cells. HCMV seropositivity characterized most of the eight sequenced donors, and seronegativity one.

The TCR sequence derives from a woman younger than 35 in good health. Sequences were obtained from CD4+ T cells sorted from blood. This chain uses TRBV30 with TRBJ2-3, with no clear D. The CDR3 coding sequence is TGTGCCGGAGAGATATGGGGTGGAGATACGCAGTATTTT. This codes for CAGEIWGGDTQYF.